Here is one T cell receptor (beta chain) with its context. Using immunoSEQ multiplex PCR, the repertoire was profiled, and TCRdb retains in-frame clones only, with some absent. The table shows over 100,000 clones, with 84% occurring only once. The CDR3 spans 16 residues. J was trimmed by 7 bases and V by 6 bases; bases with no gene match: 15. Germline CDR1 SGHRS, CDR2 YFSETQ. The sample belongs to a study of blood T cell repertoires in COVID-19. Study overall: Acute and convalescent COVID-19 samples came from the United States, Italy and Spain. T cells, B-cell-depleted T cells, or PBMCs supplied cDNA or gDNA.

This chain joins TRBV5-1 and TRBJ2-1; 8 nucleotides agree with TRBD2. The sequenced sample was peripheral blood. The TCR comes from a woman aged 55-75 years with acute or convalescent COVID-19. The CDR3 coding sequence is TGCGCCAGCACATCCCAAACTAGCGGAGGCGCGAATGAGCAGTTCTTC. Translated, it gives CASTSQTSGGANEQFF.